Listed below are T cell receptor beta chains from one sample, sequenced in a study of blood T cell repertoires in COVID-19. TCRdb keeps only in-frame clones here, not all; method: immunoSEQ multiplex PCR. The sample includes 40,000 to 60,000 clones, less than 85% of them seen just once. Specimen: peripheral blood. All receptors derive from a man aged 45-60 years with active COVID-19. CDR3s include the opening cysteine and the closing phenylalanine or tryptophan. Fields, in order: D gene, V gene, J gene, clone size, CDR3 protein, CDR3 DNA. D genes are given only for firm matches. Only part of the rows carry a size: once, few, many, or a class if the clone is expanded.

d_gene: .
v_gene: TRBV7-2
j_gene: TRBJ2-2
abundance: .
CDR3aa: CASTNGGAATNTGELFF
CDR3nt: TGTGCCAGCACTAACGGAGGGGCCGCCACGAACACCGGGGAGCTGTTTTTT

d_gene: TRBD2
v_gene: TRBV5-1
j_gene: TRBJ2-3
abundance: .
CDR3aa: CASSQRGRVIDTQYF
CDR3nt: TGCGCCAGCAGTCAGCGCGGGAGGGTTATAGATACGCAGTATTTT

d_gene: .
v_gene: TRBV25-1
j_gene: TRBJ2-3
abundance: .
CDR3aa: CATLKGGSDTQYF
CDR3nt: TGTGCCACCCTAAAGGGGGGGTCGGATACGCAGTATTTT

d_gene: TRBD2
v_gene: TRBV6-6
j_gene: TRBJ2-7
abundance: once
CDR3aa: CASSSSGGTYEQYF
CDR3nt: TGTGCCAGCAGTTCCAGCGGGGGAACCTACGAGCAGTACTTC

d_gene: TRBD1
v_gene: TRBV5-1
j_gene: TRBJ2-7
abundance: .
CDR3aa: CASSRQGNEQYF
CDR3nt: TGCGCCAGCAGCCGACAGGGGAACGAGCAGTACTTC

d_gene: .
v_gene: TRBV24-1
j_gene: TRBJ2-3
abundance: .
CDR3aa: CATSAGLITDTQYF
CDR3nt: TGTGCCACCAGCGCGGGGTTAATCACAGATACGCAGTATTTT

d_gene: .
v_gene: TRBV11-2
j_gene: TRBJ2-7
abundance: .
CDR3aa: CASQEGGGLSSYEQYF
CDR3nt: TGTGCCAGCCAAGAGGGCGGGGGCCTAAGCTCCTACGAGCAGTACTTC

d_gene: .
v_gene: TRBV6-4
j_gene: TRBJ2-3
abundance: .
CDR3aa: CASSEGESTDTQYF
CDR3nt: TGTGCCAGCAGTGAAGGGGAAAGCACAGATACGCAGTATTTT

d_gene: .
v_gene: TRBV6-1
j_gene: TRBJ2-7
abundance: .
CDR3aa: CASSEDSGSPGEQYF
CDR3nt: TGTGCCAGCAGTGAAGACTCAGGCAGTCCGGGGGAGCAGTACTTC

d_gene: .
v_gene: TRBV29-1
j_gene: TRBJ1-3
abundance: .
CDR3aa: CSVEEGSGNTIYF
CDR3nt: TGCAGCGTTGAAGAGGGGAGTGGAAACACCATATATTTT

d_gene: .
v_gene: TRBV2
j_gene: TRBJ1-6
abundance: .
CDR3aa: CASSVARLLGSPLHF
CDR3nt: TGTGCCAGCAGTGTCGCGCGGCTTTTGGGTTCACCCCTCCACTTT

d_gene: .
v_gene: TRBV29-1
j_gene: TRBJ2-5
abundance: once
CDR3aa: CSVEREETQYF
CDR3nt: TGCAGCGTTGAGAGGGAAGAGACCCAGTACTTC

d_gene: TRBD1
v_gene: TRBV10-1
j_gene: TRBJ1-1
abundance: .
CDR3aa: CASSGQGYTEAFF
CDR3nt: TGCGCCAGCAGTGGACAGGGATACACTGAAGCTTTCTTT

d_gene: .
v_gene: TRBV3-1/TRBV3-2
j_gene: TRBJ2-5
abundance: .
CDR3aa: CASSQDRGETQYF
CDR3nt: TGTGCCAGCAGCCAAGACAGGGGAGAGACCCAGTACTTC

d_gene: .
v_gene: TRBV12-5
j_gene: TRBJ2-2
abundance: .
CDR3aa: CASGLGGTGELFF
CDR3nt: TGTGCTAGTGGTTTGGGAGGGACCGGGGAGCTGTTTTTT

d_gene: .
v_gene: TRBV29-1
j_gene: TRBJ2-3
abundance: .
CDR3aa: CSVAVLGRTDTQYF
CDR3nt: TGCAGCGTCGCCGTTTTGGGGAGGACAGATACGCAGTATTTT

d_gene: TRBD2
v_gene: TRBV7-8
j_gene: TRBJ2-3
abundance: .
CDR3aa: CASSLGAGVTDTQYF
CDR3nt: TGTGCCAGCAGCTTAGGAGCGGGGGTGACAGATACGCAGTATTTT

d_gene: TRBD1
v_gene: TRBV18
j_gene: TRBJ1-2
abundance: .
CDR3aa: CASSPATGGDGYTF
CDR3nt: TGTGCCAGCTCACCAGCTACAGGGGGCGATGGCTACACCTTC

d_gene: .
v_gene: TRBV12-2
j_gene: TRBJ2-3
abundance: .
CDR3aa: CASEGPLSDTQYF
CDR3nt: TGTGCAAGTGAGGGCCCCCTCTCAGATACGCAGTATTTT

d_gene: TRBD1
v_gene: TRBV27
j_gene: TRBJ1-5
abundance: .
CDR3aa: CASSSRGTGGINQPQHF
CDR3nt: TGTGCCAGCAGCTCCAGGGGGACAGGGGGAATCAATCAGCCCCAGCATTTT

d_gene: TRBD1
v_gene: TRBV24-1
j_gene: TRBJ2-7
abundance: .
CDR3aa: CATRDRGFYEQYF
CDR3nt: TGTGCCACCCGGGACAGGGGCTTCTACGAGCAGTACTTC

d_gene: .
v_gene: TRBV4-1
j_gene: TRBJ2-3
abundance: few
CDR3aa: CASSQQQNTDTQYF
CDR3nt: TGCGCCAGCAGCCAGCAACAGAACACAGATACGCAGTATTTT

d_gene: TRBD1
v_gene: TRBV7-9
j_gene: TRBJ2-5
abundance: once
CDR3aa: CASSLWDRSQETQYF
CDR3nt: TGTGCCAGCAGCTTATGGGACAGGAGCCAAGAGACCCAGTACTTC

d_gene: .
v_gene: TRBV11-2
j_gene: TRBJ1-4
abundance: .
CDR3aa: CASSIMGGPDEKLFF
CDR3nt: TGTGCCAGCAGCATCATGGGGGGGCCTGATGAAAAACTGTTTTTT